This T cell receptor (beta chain) was retrieved from a study of blood T cell repertoires in COVID-19. Study information: Collection of acute and convalescent COVID-19 samples took place in the United States, Italy and Spain.

In the authors' methods: Reference gene primer amplification in the assay estimated nucleated cell counts. Some clones are missing from TCRdb's copy, which holds only in-frame ones; the method was immunoSEQ multiplex PCR. Clone size and the V and J calls come from that table; the DNA yielded D and trimming. This table has about 310,000 clones, 87% appearing once. Germline V lookup: CDR1 MDHEN, CDR2 SYDVKM. The CDR3 contains 17 residues. V trimming: 8 bases; J trimming: 1 base; junction bases outside the gene matches: 13. Sequencing was done on a sample of peripheral blood. The sequence derives from a man aged 50-60 years with active or convalescent COVID-19. V is TRBV28 and J is TRBJ1-5, with 8 bases aligning to TRBD1. The CDR3 sequence: CASRIRTGRTSNQPQHF. The CDR3 DNA sequence: TGTGCCAGCCGGATTCGGACAGGGAGGACGAGCAATCAGCCCCAGCATTTT.